Below are 2 T cell receptor beta chains sequenced from a single sample in a study of response to subunit inactivated influenza vaccine. TCRdb re-called the RT-PCR reads with MiXCR, one entry per CDR3 protein. The sample lists fewer than 700,000 distinct CDR3 sequences, approximately 13% occurring once. Specimen: PBMCs from blood, collected roughly 46 days after vaccination. The source of these receptors is a man aged 50-59 years who received an inactivated influenza vaccine.

This clonotype has just a few counts. V and J are TRBV29-1 and TRBJ2-6; D remains ambiguous. Germline lookup yields CDR1 SQVTM and CDR2 ANQGSEA. V lost 4 bases and J lost 0, with 4 bases in between. CDR3 size: 13 residues. The CDR3, as DNA: TGCAGCGTTGTTTCCTCTGGGGCCAACGTCCTGACTTTC. It is translated as CSVVSSGANVLTF.

Only a few counts were recorded for this clonotype. The rearrangement joins TRBV5-1 to TRBJ2-7; 7 bases fit TRBD2. CDR1 is SGHRS and CDR2 is YFSETQ in the germline V gene. This CDR3 contains 15 residues. V lost 4 bases and J lost 2; bases outside the gene matches: 9. The CDR3 loop is CASSPFAGATYEQYF. CDR3 sequence (DNA): TGCGCCAGCAGCCCGTTTGCGGGAGCGACCTACGAGCAGTACTTC. The full variable domain, rest sourced from reference TRBV5-1 and TRBJ2-7, is KAGVTQTPRYLIKTRGQQVTLSCSPISGHRSVSWYQQTPGQGLQFLFEYFSETQRNKGNFPGRFSGRQFSNSRSEMNVSTLELGDSALYLCASSPFAGATYEQYFGPGTRLTVT.